Following are 5 T cell receptor beta chains from one sample sequenced in a study of blood T cell repertoires in COVID-19. Assay: immunoSEQ multiplex PCR; the TCRdb copy retains only in-frame clones and omits some. The data contain tens of thousands of clones, approximately 80% of them singletons. Specimen: peripheral blood. Receptor source: a man between 65 and 79 years old with acute or convalescent COVID-19.

The V gene is TRBV19, the J gene TRBJ2-7, with TRBD1 as a possible D gene (5 bases). CDR3 length: 14 residues. Germline lookup yields CDR1 LNHDA and CDR2 SQIVND (reference sequence). The germline V and J ends were trimmed by 3 bases and 6 bases, with 15 bases remaining between them. In DNA form, the CDR3 reads TGTGCCAGTAGTATCTCGGCAGGGCGTCCCGAGCAGTACTTC. Its translation: CASSISAGRPEQYF.

The chain has TRBV3-1 (or the pseudogene TRBV3-2) and TRBJ2-7; 10 nucleotides agree with TRBD1. The CDR3 totals 14 residues. The germline V gene encodes CDR1 LGHDT and CDR2 YNNKEL (reference sequence). J gave up 5 bases and V 4 bases, and 5 bases lay outside the gene matches. The CDR3 DNA reads as TGTGCCAGCAGCCTTCGACAGGGGGCGGACGAGCAGTACTTC. Translated, it gives CASSLRQGADEQYF.

The J gene is TRBJ2-1, the V gene TRBV16; 8 bases agree with TRBD1. J lost 2 bases, V lost 6 bases, and 9 bases had no gene match. Germline V gene lookup returns CDR1 KGHSY and CDR2 FQNENV. The CDR3 is 16 residues long. CDR3 residues: CASRLQGGGAYNEQFF. CDR3 DNA: TGTGCCAGCAGACTACAGGGGGGAGGTGCCTACAATGAGCAGTTCTTC.

The chain is built from TRBV10-1 and TRBJ2-1; 9 nucleotides line up with TRBD1. The germline V gene has CDR1 WNHNN and CDR2 SYGVQD (reference sequence). The CDR3 is made up of 19 amino acids. J gave up 0 bases and V 3 bases, and 12 bases lay outside the gene matches. The CDR3 spells CASSESGQGLHPSYNEQFF. CDR3 in DNA: TGCGCCAGCAGTGAATCAGGACAGGGGCTACATCCCTCCTACAATGAGCAGTTCTTC.

V and J are TRBV28 and TRBJ1-6, with D possibly TRBD1 on 6 matching bases. Trimming shortened V by 6 bases and J by 11 bases, and 14 bases separated the two germline ends. From germline, CDR1 is MDHEN and CDR2 SYDVKM. The CDR3 length is 13 residues. CDR3 nucleotide sequence: TGTGCCAGCAGCTTGAGACAGGTTCCACCCCTCCACTTT. Its protein is CASSLRQVPPLHF.